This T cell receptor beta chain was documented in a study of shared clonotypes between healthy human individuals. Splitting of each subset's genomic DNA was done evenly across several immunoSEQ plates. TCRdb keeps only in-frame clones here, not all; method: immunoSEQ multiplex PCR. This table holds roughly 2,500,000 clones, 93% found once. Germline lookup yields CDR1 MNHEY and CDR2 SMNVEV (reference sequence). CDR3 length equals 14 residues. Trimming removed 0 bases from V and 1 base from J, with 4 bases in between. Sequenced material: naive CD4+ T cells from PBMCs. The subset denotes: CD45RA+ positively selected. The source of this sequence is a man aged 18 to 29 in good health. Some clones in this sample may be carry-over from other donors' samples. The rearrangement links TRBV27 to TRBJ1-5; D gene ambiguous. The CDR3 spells CASSLSKSNQPQHF. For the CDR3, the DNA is TGTGCCAGCAGTTTATCGAAGAGCAATCAGCCCCAGCATTTT.